This T cell receptor beta chain was obtained from a study of T cell responses to AZD1222 COVID-19 vaccine. CDR3 length equals 11 residues. V dropped 6 bases and J dropped 7 bases, with 11 bases sitting between them. Germline CDR1 reads SGHTS; CDR2 reads YDEGEE. Whole-study findings and limits: Distributed over spike, vaccine-associated CD4 TCRs predominated at 160-218 and 743-854.

Sequenced by immunoSEQ multiplex PCR; TCRdb stores in-frame clones only, minus some. The table lists 82,000 or so clones, 90% to 95% of them singletons, with around 4.9% in the top ten. As regards this clone: What it recognizes is unknown.

Here the sequenced sample was peripheral blood, taken on day 0 of AZD1222 vaccination. This chain joins TRBV5-8 and TRBJ2-7; D is unclear. The receptor comes from an adult in good health. CDR3 sequence: CASTYSVEQYF. The CDR3 DNA reads as TGTGCCAGCACCTACTCGGTGGAGCAGTACTTC.